This T cell receptor (beta chain) derives from a study of blood T cell repertoires in COVID-19. Overall study: Sites across the United States, Italy and Spain contributed samples from acute and convalescent COVID-19. Nucleic acid was either cDNA or gDNA, and it came from T cells, B-cell-depleted T cells, or PBMCs.

CDR3 length: 16 residues. Trimming took 4 bases from V and 2 from J; bases not matched to a gene: 11. Germline lookup yields CDR1 SGHRS and CDR2 YFSETQ. This clone was recorded once. Original methodology: It was from reference gene primer amplification that nucleated cell counts were estimated. Assay: immunoSEQ multiplex PCR; the TCRdb copy retains only in-frame clones and omits some. That table gives V, J and clone size, and the DNA gave D and trimming. The sample records about 280,000 clones, approximately 86% being singletons. The sequenced sample was peripheral blood. This receptor was taken from a man aged 40-49 years with active or convalescent COVID-19. The rearrangement joins TRBV5-1 to TRBJ1-1; 7 bases are a match to TRBD1. CDR3 sequence: CASSLRTTGDNTEAFF. In DNA form, the CDR3 reads TGCGCCAGCAGCCTCCGGACAACAGGGGATAACACTGAAGCTTTCTTT.